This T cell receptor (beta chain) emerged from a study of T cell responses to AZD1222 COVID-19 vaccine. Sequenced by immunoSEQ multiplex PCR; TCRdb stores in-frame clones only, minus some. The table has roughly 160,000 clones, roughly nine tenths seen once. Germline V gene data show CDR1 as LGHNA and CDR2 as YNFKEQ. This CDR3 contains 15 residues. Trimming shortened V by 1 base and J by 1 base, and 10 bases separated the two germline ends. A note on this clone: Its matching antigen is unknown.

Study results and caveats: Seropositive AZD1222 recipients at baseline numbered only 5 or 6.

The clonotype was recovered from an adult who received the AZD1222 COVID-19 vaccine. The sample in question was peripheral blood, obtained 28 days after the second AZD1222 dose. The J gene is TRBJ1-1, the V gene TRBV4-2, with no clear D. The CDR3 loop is CASSQAIRANTEAFF. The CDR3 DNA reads TGTGCCAGCAGCCAAGCTATCCGGGCGAACACTGAAGCTTTCTTT.